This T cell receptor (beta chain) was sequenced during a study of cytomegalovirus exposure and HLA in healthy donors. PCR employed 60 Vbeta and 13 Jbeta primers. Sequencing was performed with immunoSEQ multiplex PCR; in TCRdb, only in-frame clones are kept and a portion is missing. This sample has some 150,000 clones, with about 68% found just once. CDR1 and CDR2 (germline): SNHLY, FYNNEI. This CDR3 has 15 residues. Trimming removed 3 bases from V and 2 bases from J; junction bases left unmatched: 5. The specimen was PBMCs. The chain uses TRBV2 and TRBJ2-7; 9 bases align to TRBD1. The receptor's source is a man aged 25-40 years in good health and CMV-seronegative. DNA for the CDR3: TGTGCCAGCAGTGACTTGGGACAGGGAACCTACGAGCAGTACTTC. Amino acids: CASSDLGQGTYEQYF.